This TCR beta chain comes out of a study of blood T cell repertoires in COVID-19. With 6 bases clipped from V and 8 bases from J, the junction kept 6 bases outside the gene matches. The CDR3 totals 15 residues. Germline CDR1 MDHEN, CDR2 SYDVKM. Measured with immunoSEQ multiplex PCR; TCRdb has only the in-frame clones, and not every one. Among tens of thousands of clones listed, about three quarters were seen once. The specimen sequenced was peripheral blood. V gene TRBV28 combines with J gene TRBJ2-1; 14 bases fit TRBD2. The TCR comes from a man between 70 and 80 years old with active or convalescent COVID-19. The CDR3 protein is CASSRGTSGSYEQFF. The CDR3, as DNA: TGTGCCAGCAGCCGCGGGACTAGCGGGAGCTATGAGCAGTTCTTC.